These 10 T cell receptor beta chains came from one sample sequenced in a study of T cell changes during pregnancy in multiple sclerosis. TCRdb's table, derived via immunoSEQ multiplex PCR, lists solely in-frame clones and lacks some. The repertoire holds 35,000 to 50,000 clones, with 80% to 85% as singletons. The sample here was CD4+ T cells from peripheral blood mononuclear cells, taken before pregnancy. All receptors come from a female donor with multiple sclerosis, enrolled in a pregnancy study.

The chain couples TRBV11-2 to TRBJ2-7, with 7 bases fitting TRBD1. Germline V gene lookup returns CDR1 SGHAT and CDR2 FQNNGV. V shed 4 bases, J shed 6 bases, and the junction held 12 bases outside the gene matches. The CDR3 loop spans 15 amino acids. CDR3 sequence (DNA): TGTGCCAGCAGCTCGCTCGCGAGGGGGCCGGGCGAGCAGTACTTC. Translation: CASSSLARGPGEQYF.

A single count supports this clone. The chain couples TRBV9 to TRBJ1-4; D is possibly TRBD1 (6 bases). V was cut by 5 bases and J by 8 bases, with 10 bases left in between. The CDR3 loop spans 12 amino acids. The germline gives CDR1 SGDLS, CDR2 YYNGEE. The CDR3 sequence: CASRLQGEKLFF. As DNA, the CDR3 is TGTGCCAGCAGGCTCCAGGGGGAAAAACTGTTTTTT.

This clone was observed once. DNA for the CDR3: TGCGCCAGCAGCCTAGGACAGATACTCTCCTACGAGCAGTACTTC. This encodes CASSLGQILSYEQYF. V gene TRBV5-1 combines with J gene TRBJ2-7; possibly TRBD1 for D (6 bases). Germline V gene data show CDR1 as SGHRS and CDR2 as YFSETQ. This CDR3 is 15 amino acids long. V was clipped by 4 bases and J by 0 bases, with 14 bases between them.

The chain employs TRBV27 and TRBJ2-3; 9 nucleotides agree with TRBD2. CDR3 length: 16 residues. Germline V lookup: CDR1 MNHEY, CDR2 SMNVEV (reference sequence). V lost 6 bases and J lost 4; bases outside the gene matches: 11. The CDR3 nucleotides are TGTGCCAGCAGATTAGGGGCGGGAGGGCCAGCAGATACGCAGTATTTT. Translation gives CASRLGAGGPADTQYF.

This clone was observed a few times. The gene calls are TRBV5-1 and TRBJ1-1; D remains ambiguous. The CDR3 length is 13 residues. Germline-derived CDR1 and CDR2 are SGHRS and YFSETQ. The V gene lost 0 bases and the J gene lost 5 bases, with 8 bases spanning the gap. DNA for the CDR3: TGCGCCAGCAGCTTGGAAGGAGGGACTGAAGCTTTCTTT. Translated, it gives CASSLEGGTEAFF.

The V call is TRBV19, the J call TRBJ2-6; TRBD1 matches at 9 bases. In germline, CDR1 is LNHDA, CDR2 SQIVND (reference sequence). Trimming removed 6 bases from V and 0 bases from J; junction bases left unmatched: 6. There are 17 residues in the CDR3. CDR3 sequence (DNA): TGTGCCAGTAGCCAACAGGGGGCGGCCTCTGGGGCCAACGTCCTGACTTTC. This sequence encodes CASSQQGAASGANVLTF. The variable domain in full, with the rest retrieved from reference TRBV19 and TRBJ2-6, is DGGITQSPKYLFRKEGQNVTLSCEQNLNHDAMYWYRQDPGQGLRLIYYSQIVNDFQKGDIAEGYSVSREKKESFPLTVTSAQKNPTAFYLCASSQQGAASGANVLTFGAGSRLTVL.

This clone was counted a single time. The V and J genes are TRBV29-1 and TRBJ1-1; TRBD1 aligns across 7 bases. The CDR3 extends over 13 amino acids. The germline CDR1 and CDR2 sequences are SQVTM and ANQGSEA. Trimming took 5 bases from V and 4 from J; bases not matched to a gene: 7. CDR3 nucleotides: TGCAGCGTTAACAAGGGGGCCCCCACTGAAGCTTTCTTT. Translating gives CSVNKGAPTEAFF. The entire variable domain, with the rest obtained from reference TRBV29-1 and TRBJ1-1, is as follows: SAVISQKPSRDICQRGTSLTIQCQVDSQVTMMFWYRQQPGQSLTLIATANQGSEATYESGFVIDKFPISRPNLTFSTLTVSNMSPEDSSIYLCSVNKGAPTEAFFGQGTRLTVV.

This chain joins TRBV14 and TRBJ1-5; no reliable D call. Between the trimmed V and J ends, which lost 1 base and 4 bases, there was a span of 5 bases. CDR3 length equals 13 residues. The V gene's germline CDR1 is SGHDN and CDR2 FVKESK. CDR3 loop: CASSQGLNQPQHF. The CDR3 DNA follows: TGTGCCAGCAGCCAAGGTCTGAATCAGCCCCAGCATTTT.

This rearrangement joins TRBV18 to TRBJ2-5; D ambiguous. CDR1 is KGHSH, CDR2 LQKENI, per germline. The CDR3 runs 13 residues. V was trimmed by 2 bases and J by 5 bases, leaving 9 bases between them. CDR3 sequence: CASSPSNRETQYF. The CDR3 DNA is TGTGCCAGCTCACCAAGCAACCGGGAGACCCAGTACTTC.

In its sample, this clone was seen once. The chain is built from TRBV27 and TRBJ2-7; D is ambiguous. Per germline, CDR1 MNHEY and CDR2 SMNVEV (reference sequence). CDR3 size: 10 residues. V was pared by 10 bases and J by 3 bases, with 7 bases between. CDR3 in DNA: TGTGCCACCACAATCTACGAGCAGTACTTC. Residues: CATTIYEQYF.